This is a list of T cell receptor beta chains from one sample in a study of blood T cell repertoires in COVID-19. Sequenced by immunoSEQ multiplex PCR; TCRdb stores in-frame clones only, minus some. The data contain 210,000 or so clones, more than 75% of them singletons. Source material: peripheral blood. All receptors derive from a woman between 40 and 50 years old with acute or convalescent COVID-19. Each CDR3 is given with its conserved first and last residue. Fields, in order: clone size, V gene, J gene, CDR3 protein. Expanded clones get a size class; other rows say once, few or many, or leave the size out.

clone size: -
V gene: TRBV9
J gene: TRBJ2-1
CDR3 protein: CASSAGGGDEQFF

clone size: -
V gene: TRBV3-1/TRBV3-2
J gene: TRBJ1-1
CDR3 protein: CASSLLTGGNTEAFF

clone size: -
V gene: TRBV29-1
J gene: TRBJ2-1
CDR3 protein: CSANWRESYNEQFF

clone size: -
V gene: TRBV15
J gene: TRBJ2-2
CDR3 protein: CATSRVPGTGYTGELFF

clone size: once
V gene: TRBV9
J gene: TRBJ1-2
CDR3 protein: CASSPGGGQGEGYTF

clone size: -
V gene: TRBV27
J gene: TRBJ2-7
CDR3 protein: CASSLRQGPTYEQYF

clone size: -
V gene: TRBV7-6
J gene: TRBJ2-1
CDR3 protein: CASSTNDRGHNEQFF

clone size: -
V gene: TRBV19
J gene: TRBJ2-4
CDR3 protein: CASSDGTGGKNIQYF

clone size: many
V gene: TRBV5-1
J gene: TRBJ1-1
CDR3 protein: CASRSSGGTGEVNTEAFF

clone size: -
V gene: TRBV5-1
J gene: TRBJ2-2
CDR3 protein: CASSLVGGYTGELFF

clone size: -
V gene: TRBV19
J gene: TRBJ1-6
CDR3 protein: CASSNQAGSSPPLHF

clone size: few
V gene: TRBV12-3/TRBV12-4
J gene: TRBJ2-1
CDR3 protein: CASSPRAYNEQFF

clone size: -
V gene: TRBV12-5
J gene: TRBJ2-3
CDR3 protein: CASGSLIGASDTQYF

clone size: -
V gene: TRBV2
J gene: TRBJ2-2
CDR3 protein: CATQYTANTGELFF

clone size: -
V gene: TRBV29-1
J gene: TRBJ1-1
CDR3 protein: CSVGQGLDEAFF

clone size: -
V gene: TRBV6-1
J gene: TRBJ1-6
CDR3 protein: CASSEAQASPLHF

clone size: -
V gene: TRBV5-1
J gene: TRBJ2-3
CDR3 protein: CASSLGGGQYTDTQYF

clone size: -
V gene: TRBV27
J gene: TRBJ2-5
CDR3 protein: CASSLSRVRSTETQYF

clone size: -
V gene: TRBV6-5
J gene: TRBJ2-3
CDR3 protein: CASSYSQGLGDTQYF

clone size: few
V gene: TRBV19
J gene: TRBJ2-1
CDR3 protein: CASSAGLAGNEQFF

clone size: -
V gene: TRBV5-1
J gene: TRBJ1-6
CDR3 protein: CASSLDGGPGSTLHF

clone size: -
V gene: TRBV9
J gene: TRBJ1-5
CDR3 protein: CASSVGTGAGQPQHF

clone size: once
V gene: TRBV2
J gene: TRBJ1-3
CDR3 protein: CASSDMGLLGNTIYF

clone size: -
V gene: TRBV19
J gene: TRBJ1-2
CDR3 protein: CASSIADRGYGYTF

clone size: -
V gene: TRBV19
J gene: TRBJ1-2
CDR3 protein: CASSPGGGGYGYTF

clone size: once
V gene: TRBV10-3
J gene: TRBJ2-3
CDR3 protein: CAISEREGEDTQYF

clone size: -
V gene: TRBV6-5
J gene: TRBJ2-1
CDR3 protein: CASRPLGYNEQFF

clone size: -
V gene: TRBV10-2
J gene: TRBJ1-2
CDR3 protein: CASIEPAGVGFYGYTF

clone size: -
V gene: TRBV5-4
J gene: TRBJ2-7
CDR3 protein: CASSSSGSKEQYF

clone size: -
V gene: TRBV7-2
J gene: TRBJ2-7
CDR3 protein: CASSLNRLAVTYEQYF

clone size: -
V gene: TRBV20-1
J gene: TRBJ2-2
CDR3 protein: CSAMATGELFF

clone size: -
V gene: TRBV6-2/TRBV6-3
J gene: TRBJ1-5
CDR3 protein: CASSDHPGTGGQPQHF

clone size: -
V gene: TRBV3-1/TRBV3-2
J gene: TRBJ2-3
CDR3 protein: CASSRLAGGHARVNTQYF

clone size: once
V gene: TRBV27
J gene: TRBJ2-1
CDR3 protein: CASSSRAGDYNEQFF

clone size: -
V gene: TRBV6-5
J gene: TRBJ1-5
CDR3 protein: CASQVQADQPQHF

clone size: -
V gene: TRBV5-1
J gene: TRBJ2-7
CDR3 protein: CASSQLLASYEQYF

clone size: few
V gene: TRBV3-1/TRBV3-2
J gene: TRBJ1-2
CDR3 protein: CASSQEDSYGYTF

clone size: -
V gene: TRBV11-3
J gene: TRBJ2-4
CDR3 protein: CASSLDQSWLAKNIQYF

clone size: -
V gene: TRBV10-3
J gene: TRBJ1-1
CDR3 protein: CAISERPLWEGNTEAFF

clone size: -
V gene: TRBV7-9
J gene: TRBJ2-5
CDR3 protein: CASSFPRAQQETQYF

clone size: -
V gene: TRBV7-2
J gene: TRBJ1-5
CDR3 protein: CASSGGTYSNQPQHF

clone size: -
V gene: TRBV6-5
J gene: TRBJ2-1
CDR3 protein: CASSYGEGEEQFF

clone size: few
V gene: TRBV7-2
J gene: TRBJ2-1
CDR3 protein: CASSLGSGGLTEQFF

clone size: -
V gene: TRBV24-1
J gene: TRBJ2-1
CDR3 protein: CATRGQGAGNEQFF

clone size: -
V gene: TRBV12-3/TRBV12-4
J gene: TRBJ1-1
CDR3 protein: CASSLTGNTEAFF